These T cell receptor beta chains were read from a single sample in a study of control samples from healthy donors and cancer patients. The table came from immunoSEQ multiplex PCR; TCRdb's copy has only in-frame clones and leaves some out. The sample consists of around 130,000 clones, approximately 90% of them appearing once. Sequencing input: blood. Every receptor here comes from a man aged 18-30 years in good health. Both conserved end residues are part of each CDR3. The D gene is left open where the match is weak. Some rows have no size entry. The others give once, few or many, or a class for an expanded clone.

d_gene	v_gene	j_gene	abundance	CDR3aa	CDR3nt
.	TRBV11-2	TRBJ2-1	.	CASSLKGNNEQFF	TGTGCCAGCAGCTTAAAGGGAAACAATGAGCAGTTCTTC
TRBD1	TRBV7-9	TRBJ2-1	.	CASTTGTGSGNEQFF	TGTGCCAGCACCACCGGGACAGGGTCGGGCAATGAGCAGTTCTTC
TRBD2	TRBV28	TRBJ2-7	.	CASSFGSGGHSYEQYF	TGTGCCAGCAGTTTTGGTAGCGGGGGGCACTCCTACGAGCAGTACTTC
.	TRBV6-1	TRBJ1-2	.	CASSEVERALF	TGTGCCAGCAGTGAAGTTGAACGTGCCCTCTTC
.	TRBV19	TRBJ2-5	once	CASSRGQETQYF	TGTGCCAGTAGTCGTGGACAAGAGACCCAGTACTTC
.	TRBV3-1/TRBV3-2	TRBJ2-7	.	CASSEGGSRAEQYF	TGTGCCAGCAGCGAAGGAGGCTCCCGAGCCGAGCAGTACTTC
.	TRBV28	TRBJ1-5	once	CASSLEINQPQHF	TGTGCCAGCAGTTTGGAGATCAATCAGCCCCAGCATTTT
.	TRBV9	TRBJ2-1	once	CASSVGVRGGDNEQFF	TGTGCCAGCAGCGTAGGGGTTCGGGGCGGCGACAATGAGCAGTTCTTC
TRBD2	TRBV24-1	TRBJ2-3	.	CATSPLAATDTQYF	TGTGCCACCAGTCCCCTAGCGGCCACAGATACGCAGTATTTT
.	TRBV4-1	TRBJ1-4	.	CASSQVGELNEKLFF	TGCGCCAGCAGCCAAGTAGGTGAACTTAATGAAAAACTGTTTTTT
TRBD1	TRBV7-6	TRBJ2-5	.	CASSLAGTVGSRETQYF	TGTGCCAGCAGCTTAGCGGGGACAGTGGGCTCCAGAGAGACCCAGTACTTC
.	TRBV7-2	TRBJ1-4	.	CASSLVGEKLFF	TGTGCCAGCAGCTTAGTAGGTGAAAAACTGTTTTTT
.	TRBV29-1	TRBJ1-2	.	CSAETVDGCTF	TGCAGCGCGGAGACAGTAGATGGCTGCACCTTC
.	TRBV6-5	TRBJ1-5	.	CASSQGRYSNQPQHF	TGTGCCAGCAGTCAGGGGAGGTATAGCAATCAGCCCCAGCATTTT
.	TRBV11-2	TRBJ2-2	.	CASSSSGTTNTGELFF	TGTGCCAGCAGCTCATCGGGGACAACTAACACCGGGGAGCTGTTTTTT
.	TRBV12-5	TRBJ2-1	.	CASGSGRGHEQFF	TGTGCTAGTGGTTCCGGACGGGGCCATGAGCAGTTCTTC
.	TRBV27	TRBJ2-3	.	CASSLFPLSTQYF	TGTGCCAGCAGTTTATTCCCCTTGAGCACGCAGTATTTT
TRBD1	TRBV5-1	TRBJ1-1	once	CASSLASGGNTEAFF	TGCGCCAGCAGCTTGGCCTCAGGGGGGAACACTGAAGCTTTCTTT